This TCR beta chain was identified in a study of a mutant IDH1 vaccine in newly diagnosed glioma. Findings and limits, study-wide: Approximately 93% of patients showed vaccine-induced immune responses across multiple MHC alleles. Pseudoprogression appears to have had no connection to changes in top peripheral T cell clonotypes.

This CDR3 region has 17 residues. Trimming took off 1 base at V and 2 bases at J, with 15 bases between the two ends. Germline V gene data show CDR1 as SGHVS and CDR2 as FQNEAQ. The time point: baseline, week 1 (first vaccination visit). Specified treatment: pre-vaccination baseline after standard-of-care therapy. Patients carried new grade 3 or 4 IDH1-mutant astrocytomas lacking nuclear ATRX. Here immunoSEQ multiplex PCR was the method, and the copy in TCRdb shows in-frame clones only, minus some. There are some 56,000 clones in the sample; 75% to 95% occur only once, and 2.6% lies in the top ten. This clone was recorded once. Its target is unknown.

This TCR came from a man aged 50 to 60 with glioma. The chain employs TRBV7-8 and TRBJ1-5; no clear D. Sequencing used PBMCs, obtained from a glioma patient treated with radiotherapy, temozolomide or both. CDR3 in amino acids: CASSLDSQIVGNQPQHF. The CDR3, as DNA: TGTGCCAGCAGCTTAGATAGTCAGATCGTGGGCAATCAGCCCCAGCATTTT. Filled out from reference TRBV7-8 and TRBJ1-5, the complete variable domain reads GAGVSQSPRYKVAKRGQDVALRCDPISGHVSLFWYQQALGQGPEFLTYFQNEAQLDKSGLPSDRFFAERPEGSVSTLKIQRTQQEDSAVYLCASSLDSQIVGNQPQHFGDGTRLSIL.